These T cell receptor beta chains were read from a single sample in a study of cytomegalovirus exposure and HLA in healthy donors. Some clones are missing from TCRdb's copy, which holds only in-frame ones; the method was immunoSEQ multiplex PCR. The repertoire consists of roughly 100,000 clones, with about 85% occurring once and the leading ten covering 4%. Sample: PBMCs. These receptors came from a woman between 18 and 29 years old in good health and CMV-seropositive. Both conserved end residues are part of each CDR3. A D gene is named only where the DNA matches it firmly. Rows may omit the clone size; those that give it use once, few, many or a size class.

TGTGCCAGCGCCGGAGATGGCTACACCTTC CASAGDGYTF - TRBV28 - TRBJ1-2
TGTGCCAGCAGCTCTCGCCGGGACAGGGGTCGCGAGCAGTACTTC CASSSRRDRGREQYF - TRBV21-1 - TRBJ2-7
TGTGCCAGCAGGCCGGGACAGGGGGGAGTCTTT CASRPGQGGVF TRBD1 TRBV6-1 - TRBJ1-1
TGTGCCAGCAGATGGACAGGGGCTTATCAGCCCCAGCATTTT CASRWTGAYQPQHF TRBD1 TRBV28 - TRBJ1-5
TGTGCCAGCAGTTACTCAGGCAGGTACAATGAGCAGTTCTTC CASSYSGRYNEQFF - TRBV6-5 - TRBJ2-1
TGTGCCAGCAGGCGGGATAACGGCGGGGAGCTGTTTTTT CASRRDNGGELFF - TRBV2 - TRBJ2-2
TGTGCCAGCAGCCTCGGGACTAGCGGGTCCTCCTACAATGAGCAGTTCTTC CASSLGTSGSSYNEQFF TRBD2 TRBV7-6 - TRBJ2-1
TGTGCCAGCAGCCCTCCGACAGGTAGGCCACCCCTCCACTTT CASSPPTGRPPLHF - TRBV6-8 few TRBJ1-6
TGCGCCAGCAGCCCCCGGCGGGAAAAACTGTTTTTT CASSPRREKLFF - TRBV10-2 - TRBJ1-4
TGTGCCAGCAGTCCAGGGGGCGCCTCTGGAAACACCATATATTTT CASSPGGASGNTIYF TRBD1 TRBV28 - TRBJ1-3
TGTGCCAGCAGCTTTTCAGCCGGAGCCCGGGGTAACACTGAAGCTTTCTTT CASSFSAGARGNTEAFF - TRBV11-2 once TRBJ1-1
TGTGCCAGCAGTTTTACCGGGACTATAAGCTCCTACGAGCAGTACTTC CASSFTGTISSYEQYF TRBD2 TRBV6-5 - TRBJ2-7
TGTGCCAGCAGCCAAGATCACAGCTACGAGCAGTACTTC CASSQDHSYEQYF - TRBV4-2 - TRBJ2-7
TGCGCCAGCAGCTTCCTCGCCGGGACAGGGCGATCAGGAACATCCTACGAGCAGTACTTC CASSFLAGTGRSGTSYEQYF TRBD1 TRBV5-1 - TRBJ2-7
TGTGCCAGCTCTCCGCAGGGGCTCGGTACTGGAAACACCATATATTTT CASSPQGLGTGNTIYF - TRBV18 - TRBJ1-3
TGTGCCAGCAGCACGAGTGGTCGGCAGGGGTATTGGTACGAGCAGTACTTC CASSTSGRQGYWYEQYF - TRBV11-3 - TRBJ2-7
TGTGCCAGCAGTGAATGGGGACAGGGTAGCTCCTACGAGCAGTACTTC CASSEWGQGSSYEQYF TRBD1 TRBV6-1 - TRBJ2-7
TGTGCCAGCAGTTTGACCGGGAGGGGCAATCAGCCCCAGCATTTT CASSLTGRGNQPQHF - TRBV28 - TRBJ1-5
TGTGCCAGCAGTTTATCGACGGGGACTGAAGCTTTCTTT CASSLSTGTEAFF - TRBV27 - TRBJ1-1
TGTGCCAGCAGCACCGGGACTGAGTATGGCTACACCTTC CASSTGTEYGYTF - TRBV11-1 - TRBJ1-2
TGTGCCAGCAGCTTCGGCAGGGAGGACACTGAAGCTTTCTTT CASSFGREDTEAFF - TRBV21-1 - TRBJ1-1
TGTGCCAGCAGTGAAGAGGCAGGGATGGGGAATCAGCCCCAGCATTTT CASSEEAGMGNQPQHF - TRBV6-1 many TRBJ1-5
TGTGCCAGCAGCCGAGACACCTCCTACGAGCAGTACTTC CASSRDTSYEQYF - TRBV5-4 - TRBJ2-7
TGTGCTAGTGGACAAGACACAATTGAAAAACTGTTTTTT CASGQDTIEKLFF - TRBV12-5 - TRBJ1-4
TGTGCCAGCAGCGTCGGCCCGGGGGAGGACGAGCAGTACTTC CASSVGPGEDEQYF - TRBV9 - TRBJ2-7
TGTGCAAGTCGCTTTGACTCTTCTTTGCAGTACTTC CASRFDSSLQYF - TRBV12-2 - TRBJ2-7
TGCAGCGTCCACGCAGATGAGCAGTTCTTC CSVHADEQFF - TRBV29-1 - TRBJ2-1
TGCGCCAGCAGCCAAGAAGGGACTGCTCAAGAGACCCAGTACTTC CASSQEGTAQETQYF - TRBV4-1 - TRBJ2-5
TGCGCCAGCAGCGGACTAGCCGGCGAGCAGTACTTC CASSGLAGEQYF TRBD2 TRBV5-1 - TRBJ2-7
TGTGCCAGCAGCGCACTCCCGGGGACTAGAGGTTCACCGGAGGAAGCGGGTGAGCAGTTCTTC CASSALPGTRGSPEEAGEQFF TRBD2 TRBV9 - TRBJ2-1
TGTGCCAGTAGTATAGGACTGAGCACAGATACGCAGTATTTT CASSIGLSTDTQYF - TRBV19 - TRBJ2-3
TGCGCCAGCAGTGAGTCTCGGGGGACGGGGTCGGAACTATATGGCTACACCTTC CASSESRGTGSELYGYTF - TRBV10-2 - TRBJ1-2
TGTGCCAGCAGTTCGCCTGGCAGGTATGGCTACACCTTC CASSSPGRYGYTF - TRBV27 - TRBJ1-2
TGTGCCAGCAGGGTGGGCGCAGATACGCAGTATTTT CASRVGADTQYF - TRBV5-6 once TRBJ2-3
TGCGCCAGCAGCTTGGCCGCGGACAGGGCCTACGAGCAGTACTTC CASSLAADRAYEQYF TRBD1 TRBV5-1 - TRBJ2-7
TGTGCCATCAGTGAGAGCGGGGGCAATCAGCCCCAGCATTTT CAISESGGNQPQHF - TRBV10-3 - TRBJ1-5
TGTGCCAGCAGCTTACAAGCGGGGGTTGGAAACACCATATATTTT CASSLQAGVGNTIYF - TRBV11-2 - TRBJ1-3
TGTGCCTGGACCTCCTTCGCCGGGAGAGCCAAAAACATTCAGTACTTC CAWTSFAGRAKNIQYF - TRBV30 - TRBJ2-4
TGCGCCAGCAGTGAGTCGGCTAGCGGGGGTGGAGGAGAGCAGTTCTTC CASSESASGGGGEQFF TRBD2 TRBV10-1 - TRBJ2-1
TGTGCTAGTGGTTTCGGTGGAGGCGAGCAGTACTTC CASGFGGGEQYF - TRBV12-5 - TRBJ2-7
TGCGCCAGCAGCCAAGAGGGCAGGGCGAGGACCCAGTACTTC CASSQEGRARTQYF - TRBV4-1 once TRBJ2-5
TGTGCCAGTAGTATAGGACTAGCAGAGACCCAGTACTTC CASSIGLAETQYF TRBD2 TRBV19 - TRBJ2-5
TGTGCCAGCAGCTTTATCGGTGAGCAGTTCTTC CASSFIGEQFF - TRBV7-2 few TRBJ2-1
TGCAGCGTGGCCCCAGGGGAGACCCAGTACTTC CSVAPGETQYF - TRBV29-1 - TRBJ2-5
TGTGCCAGCGGCGGGCAGCGGGGGGAGACCCAGTACTTC CASGGQRGETQYF TRBD2 TRBV2 - TRBJ2-5
TGTGCCTGGGGGGACGGACAGACAGTCACAGATACGCAGTATTTT CAWGDGQTVTDTQYF - TRBV30 - TRBJ2-3
TGTGCCAGCATTCGCAATACAGGGGGCTATGAAAAACTGTTTTTT CASIRNTGGYEKLFF TRBD1 TRBV28 - TRBJ1-4
TGTGCCAGCAGCTCGGGTTCCTACGAGCAGTACTTC CASSSGSYEQYF - TRBV5-6 - TRBJ2-7
TGTGCCAGTAGTCCACCCCAAGAGGGCTATGGCTACACCTTC CASSPPQEGYGYTF - TRBV19 once TRBJ1-2
TGTGCCAGCAGTACCAGGACAGGACTCTCTGGAAACACCATATATTTT CASSTRTGLSGNTIYF TRBD1 TRBV28 - TRBJ1-3